The 20 T cell receptor beta chains below were found in one sample sequenced in a study of shared clonotypes between healthy human individuals. Generated by immunoSEQ multiplex PCR, the TCRdb table keeps only in-frame clones and is missing some. The repertoire holds approximately 640,000 clones, with approximately 79% as singletons. The sequencing sample was made of memory CD4+ T cells sorted from blood. As for subset: CD45RA-negative fraction. These TCRs come from a woman in her twenties or thirties in good health.

The V and J genes are TRBV19 and TRBJ2-5, with 12 bases fitting TRBD2. This CDR3 region has 14 residues. Trimming took 6 bases from V and 5 from J; bases not matched to a gene: 4. Germline lookup yields CDR1 LNHDA and CDR2 SQIVND (reference sequence). In DNA form, the CDR3 reads TGTGCCAGTAGGACTAGCGGGAGTGGGGAGACCCAGTACTTC. Its protein product is CASRTSGSGETQYF.

The chain has TRBV7-9 and TRBJ2-2; the match to TRBD1 covers 7 bases. The CDR3 sequence is 14 residues long. The V segment lost 5 bases and the J segment 5 bases; nucleotides outside the gene matches: 5. Germline V gene lookup returns CDR1 SEHNR and CDR2 FQNEAQ (reference sequence). In nucleotides, the CDR3 is TGTGCCAGCAGCCCCGGGACAGAAACCGGGGAGCTGTTTTTT. It codes for CASSPGTETGELFF.

The rearrangement uses TRBV18 and TRBJ2-5; 9 bases map to TRBD2. The CDR3 covers 14 residues. Germline V gene lookup returns CDR1 KGHSH and CDR2 LQKENI. V lost 0 bases, J lost 9 bases, and 5 bases stayed unmatched. The CDR3 bases are TGTGCCAGCTCACCACCTGCGGGAGGGCGGGCCCAGTACTTC. Protein: CASSPPAGGRAQYF.

This clone was seen at least ten times. The gene calls are TRBV7-2 and TRBJ2-7, with D perhaps TRBD1 or TRBD2 (5 bases each). Germline values: CDR1 SGHTA, CDR2 FQGNSA. The V end lost 5 bases, the J end lost 1 base, and 12 bases lay between the germline ends. The CDR3 runs 14 residues. This CDR3 reads CASSPSWGSYEQYF. For the CDR3, the DNA is TGTGCCAGCAGCCCGAGTTGGGGGTCCTACGAGCAGTACTTC.

This rearrangement joins TRBV7-2 to TRBJ2-3, with D perhaps TRBD2 (5 bases). Germline V CDR1 and CDR2: SGHTA, FQGNSA. The CDR3 consists of 15 residues. Trimming left V 7 bases short and J 0 bases short, with 14 bases between. The CDR3 spells CASTFGSGSTDTQYF. The CDR3 DNA sequence: TGTGCCAGCACGTTTGGGTCGGGAAGCACAGATACGCAGTATTTT.

Details on this clone: Possible read error: a much larger clone is one base away. The rearrangement joins TRBV11-2 to TRBJ2-1; 10 bases line up with TRBD1. The trim removed 5 bases at V and 8 bases at J, leaving 9 bases unmatched. The CDR3 totals 15 residues. Germline-derived CDR1 and CDR2 are SGHAT and FQNNGV. As DNA, the CDR3 is TGTGCCAGCAGCCCCAGACAGGGGGCAGTGGATGAGCAGTTCTTC. Its protein product is CASSPRQGAVDEQFF.

This clone appeared a single time. The chain couples TRBV10-1 to TRBJ2-1; no firm D call. Germline CDR1 and CDR2: WNHNN and SYGVQD (reference sequence). Trimming took off 2 bases at V and 7 bases at J, with 12 bases between the two ends. The CDR3 covers 14 residues. The CDR3 DNA is TGCGCCAGCAGTGAGGCCGCCGTCCTAAATGAGCAGTTCTTC. Encoded protein: CASSEAAVLNEQFF.

This clone was seen a few times. V gene TRBV5-1 combines with J gene TRBJ2-2; 7 bases line up with TRBD1. The CDR3 totals 14 residues. J gave up 6 bases and V 3 bases, and 5 bases lay outside the gene matches. Per the germline V gene, CDR1 is SGHRS and CDR2 is YFSETQ. CDR3 residues: CASSYGQEAGELFF. DNA for the CDR3: TGCGCCAGCAGCTACGGACAGGAAGCCGGGGAGCTGTTTTTT.

The chain employs TRBV10-1 and TRBJ2-7; 8 bases agree with TRBD1. CDR3 size: 15 residues. Germline CDR1 and CDR2: WNHNN and SYGVQD (reference sequence). V was pared by 3 bases and J by 5 bases, with 9 bases of the junction left unmatched. The CDR3: CASSDYSGGANEQYF. The DNA for the CDR3 is TGCGCCAGCAGTGATTATTCAGGGGGCGCGAACGAGCAGTACTTC.

The V gene is TRBV5-8, the J gene TRBJ2-6, with D possibly matching TRBD1 (6 bases). V gave up 4 bases and J gave up 0 bases, with 11 bases separating them. Per the germline V gene, CDR1 is SGHTS and CDR2 is YDEGEE. This CDR3 contains 16 residues. DNA for the CDR3: TGTGCCAGCAGCAAAGGACAGTACTCTGGGGCCAACGTCCTGACTTTC. This translates into CASSKGQYSGANVLTF.

Points on this clone: This sample includes further DNA sequences coding for the same CDR3. This chain connects TRBV5-1 to TRBJ2-4; 12 nucleotides align to TRBD2. In germline, CDR1 is SGHRS, CDR2 YFSETQ. With 4 bases clipped from V and 7 bases from J, the junction kept 3 bases outside the gene matches. The CDR3 loop spans 14 amino acids. The chain's CDR3 is CASSLGTSGNIQYF. Written as DNA, the CDR3 is TGCGCCAGCAGCCTCGGGACTAGCGGGAACATTCAGTACTTC.

The chain combines TRBV27 with TRBJ2-1, with D possibly matching TRBD1 (5 bases). The CDR3 runs to 15 residues. With 4 bases removed from V and 7 bases from J, the gap between germline ends came to 17 bases. Germline-derived CDR1 and CDR2 are MNHEY and SMNVEV (reference sequence). CDR3 region: CASSSRTPTGNEQFF. The CDR3 region has the DNA TGTGCCAGCAGTTCCCGTACGCCAACAGGTAATGAGCAGTTCTTC.

The rearrangement uses TRBV28 and TRBJ1-1, with D perhaps matching TRBD1 (5 bases). V shed 10 bases and J shed 1 base, with 16 bases lying between them. Germline-derived CDR1 and CDR2 are MDHEN and SYDVKM. This CDR3 is built from 14 residues. DNA for the CDR3: TGTGCCACCGTGACGGCAGGGAAGAACACTGAAGCTTTCTTT. It is translated as CATVTAGKNTEAFF.

This chain links TRBV6-6 with TRBJ1-5, with unresolved D. The CDR3 is 13 residues long. Trimming cost V 2 bases and J 4 bases, with 6 bases left between them. Per the germline V gene, CDR1 is MNHNY and CDR2 is SVGAGI (reference sequence). DNA of the CDR3: TGTGCCAGCAGTTACGATGGTAATCAGCCCCAGCATTTT. Protein sequence: CASSYDGNQPQHF.

On this clone itself: Other DNA sequences in this specimen translate into the identical CDR3. The chain carries TRBV5-4 and TRBJ1-1; a weak D match, TRBD1 (5 bases). V was cut by 4 bases and J by 3 bases, with 10 bases left in between. CDR3 length: 13 residues. The germline gives CDR1 SGHNT, CDR2 YYREEE (reference sequence). Here the CDR3 reads CASSLQGDTEAFF. The CDR3 DNA is TGTGCCAGCAGCCTCCAGGGCGACACTGAAGCTTTCTTT.

This chain connects TRBV6-5 to TRBJ2-1, with D perhaps matching TRBD2 (5 bases). The CDR3 extends over 16 amino acids. In germline, CDR1 is MNHEY, CDR2 SVGAGI. V lost 0 bases, J lost 4 bases, and 13 bases lay in between. The CDR3: CASSYSSVGLYNEQFF. The CDR3 nucleotides read TGTGCCAGCAGTTACTCGAGTGTCGGACTTTACAATGAGCAGTTCTTC.

The chain is built from TRBV5-1 and TRBJ1-2; tentatively, D is TRBD1 (6 bases). Germline lookup yields CDR1 SGHRS and CDR2 YFSETQ. Between the trimmed V and J ends, which lost 5 bases and 4 bases, there was a span of 15 bases. The CDR3 length is 14 residues. The DNA of the CDR3 is TGCGCCAGCAGTCTTGACATCAGGGGCTATGGCTACACCTTC. Its protein product is CASSLDIRGYGYTF.

The genes are TRBV19 and TRBJ1-1, with TRBD1 as a possible D gene (5 bases). The CDR3 sequence is 15 residues long. Between the trimmed V and J ends, which lost 6 bases and 1 base, there was a span of 15 bases. The germline CDR1 and CDR2 sequences are LNHDA and SQIVND (reference sequence). The CDR3 spells CASRSPGAENTEAFF. The CDR3, as DNA: TGTGCCAGTAGATCCCCCGGGGCGGAGAACACTGAAGCTTTCTTT.

V usage is TRBV2 and J usage is TRBJ1-2; weak D call: TRBD1 (6 bases). Deletions cut 5 bases from V and 12 bases from J, with 16 bases between. This CDR3 contains 12 residues. CDR1 and CDR2 from the germline V gene are SNHLY and FYNNEI. CDR3 amino acids: CASSRLQGGDTF. In nucleotides, the CDR3 is TGTGCCAGCAGTCGGTTACAGGGAGGAGACACCTTC.

The V and J genes are TRBV7-7 and TRBJ1-4; no clear D. This CDR3 region has 16 residues. Germline V gene sequence: CDR1 SSHAT, CDR2 FNYEAQ (reference sequence). Deletions cut 1 base from V and 0 bases from J, with 9 bases between. The chain's CDR3 is CASSLVWLPTNEKLFF. DNA of the CDR3: TGTGCCAGCAGCTTAGTGTGGTTACCAACTAATGAAAAACTGTTTTTT.